Listed below are T cell receptor beta chains from one sample, sequenced in a study of control samples from healthy donors and cancer patients. Clones were sequenced by immunoSEQ multiplex PCR, and TCRdb holds only the in-frame ones, with some missing. The sample shows around 77,000 clones, around 92% of them seen only once. The specimen was blood. The origin of the receptors is a woman between 55 and 75 years old in good health. Both conserved end residues are part of each CDR3. The order of the fields is D gene, clone size, CDR3 length, J gene, V gene, CDR3 protein, CDR3 DNA. A D gene is named only where the DNA matches it firmly. Not every row has a clone size; where given, it reads once, few, many or a size class.

>NA|NA|13|TRBJ1-2|TRBV19
CASSTGTFYGYTF
TGTGCCAGTAGTACCGGCACCTTCTATGGCTACACCTTC
>NA|NA|11|TRBJ1-2|TRBV6-2/TRBV6-3
CASSYGGGSTF
TGTGCCAGCAGTTACGGCGGGGGTAGTACCTTC
>NA|NA|12|TRBJ2-4|TRBV11-2
CASSLAFNIQYF
TGTGCCAGCAGCTTAGCCTTTAACATTCAGTACTTC
>NA|NA|14|TRBJ1-1|TRBV28
CASTLGRGQSEAFF
TGTGCCAGCACCCTAGGGCGGGGGCAGAGTGAAGCTTTCTTT
>NA|few|17|TRBJ1-5|TRBV27
CASSRWKGREETQPQHF
TGTGCCAGCAGTCGCTGGAAGGGGAGAGAAGAAACTCAGCCCCAGCATTTT
>TRBD2|NA|17|TRBJ2-3|TRBV7-8
CASSLGLAGGSTDTQYF
TGTGCCAGCAGCTTAGGGCTCGCGGGAGGGAGCACAGATACGCAGTATTTT
>TRBD1|NA|12|TRBJ2-2|TRBV29-1
CSGDSNTGELFF
TGCAGCGGGGACAGTAACACCGGGGAGCTGTTTTTT
>TRBD1|NA|13|TRBJ2-2|TRBV7-9
CASSFRGTGELFF
TGTGCCAGCAGCTTCAGGGGGACCGGGGAGCTGTTTTTT
>TRBD1|NA|14|TRBJ1-3|TRBV9
CASGAGQPGNTIYF
TGTGCCAGCGGCGCGGGACAGCCCGGAAACACCATATATTTT
>NA|NA|11|TRBJ2-3|TRBV20-1
CSARAGDTQYF
TGCAGTGCTAGGGCGGGAGATACGCAGTATTTT
>TRBD1|NA|14|TRBJ1-3|TRBV5-1
CASSLGTAMDTIYF
TGCGCCAGCAGCCTAGGGACAGCGATGGACACCATATATTTT
>NA|NA|16|TRBJ2-5|TRBV7-9
CASSSLDSLGGETQYF
TGTGCCAGCAGCTCACTGGACAGCCTGGGGGGAGAGACCCAGTACTTC
>TRBD1|NA|13|TRBJ2-7|TRBV5-8
CASSKDRAHEQYF
TGTGCCAGCAGCAAAGACAGGGCACACGAGCAGTACTTC
>NA|NA|12|TRBJ1-2|TRBV28
CASSLDSYGYTF
TGTGCCAGCAGTCTTGACAGCTATGGCTACACCTTC
>NA|NA|14|TRBJ2-3|TRBV14
CASSQEGVADTQYF
TGTGCCAGCAGCCAAGAGGGAGTCGCAGATACGCAGTATTTT
>NA|NA|12|TRBJ2-5|TRBV7-9
CASSSTEETQYF
TGTGCCAGCAGCTCGACTGAAGAGACCCAGTACTTC